These 4 T cell receptor beta chains share one sample of origin, sequenced in a study of T cell repertoires in cytomegalovirus infection. TCRdb re-called the reads through MiXCR, storing one row per CDR3 protein. This table holds 200,000 to 250,000 distinct CDR3 sequences, 6% to 8% found once. The sample was PBMCs. Source of these receptors: a human donor in good health (CMV status not recorded). Some clones in this sample may be carry-over from other donors' samples.

V is TRBV28 and J is TRBJ1-4, with no clear D. The germline V and J ends were trimmed by 6 bases and 7 bases, with 12 bases remaining between them. The CDR3 has 13 amino acids. In germline, CDR1 is MDHEN, CDR2 SYDVKM. The CDR3 nucleotides read TGTGCCAGCAGGGGTACAGACTCTGAAAAACTGTTTTTT. This codes for CASRGTDSEKLFF. The full variable domain, rest sourced from reference TRBV28 and TRBJ1-4, is DVKVTQSSRYLVKRTGEKVFLECVQDMDHENMFWYRQDPGLGLRLIYFSYDVKMKEKGDIPEGYSVSREKKERFSLILESASTNQTSMYLCASRGTDSEKLFFGSGTQLSVL.

This clonotype was found many times. The CDR3 bases are TGTGCCAGCAGTTACGACCCGGGCGGGTACGAGCAGTACTTC. Translation gives CASSYDPGGYEQYF. This rearrangement joins TRBV6-2 or TRBV6-3 to TRBJ2-7, with a weak D call TRBD2 (5 bases). The CDR3 extends over 14 amino acids. Germline CDR1 is MNHEY and CDR2 is SVGEGT. Trimming took off 2 bases at V and 4 bases at J, with 12 bases between the two ends.

Many counts were recorded for this clonotype. This rearrangement joins TRBV6-6 to TRBJ2-2; 7 bases match TRBD1. V lost 2 bases, J lost 9 bases, and 12 bases stayed unmatched. CDR1 and CDR2 from the germline V gene are MNHNY and SVGAGI (reference sequence). CDR3 size: 16 residues. The CDR3 loop reads CASSYRGQVRAWELFF. The CDR3 bases are TGTGCCAGCAGTTACAGAGGACAGGTCAGGGCCTGGGAGCTGTTTTTT.

This clonotype appeared many times. This chain joins TRBV11-2 and TRBJ1-2; D perhaps matches TRBD1 (5 bases). Germline V gene lookup returns CDR1 SGHAT and CDR2 FQNNGV. V lost 0 bases and J 4 bases, leaving 12 bases between the germline ends. The CDR3 runs 15 residues. CDR3 sequence: CASSLDRGDLYGYTF. The CDR3 region has the DNA TGTGCCAGCAGCTTAGATCGTGGGGACCTCTATGGCTACACCTTC.